Listed below are T cell receptor beta chains from one sample, sequenced in a study of control samples from healthy donors and cancer patients. TCRdb's table, derived via immunoSEQ multiplex PCR, lists solely in-frame clones and lacks some. This sample has some 150,000 clones, with just under 95% found just once. Sequenced: PBMCs. The source of these receptors is a man aged 60 to 69 with colorectal cancer. CDR3s include the opening cysteine and the closing phenylalanine or tryptophan. The D gene is left open where the match is weak. Only some rows state a clone size, as once, few, many or a class for expanded clones.

V: TRBV6-5
D: .
size: .
J: TRBJ1-5
CDR3: CASSYGAGTAQHF
DNA: TGTGCCAGCAGTTACGGGGCTGGGACGGCCCAGCATTTT

V: TRBV6-2/TRBV6-3
D: .
size: .
J: TRBJ1-2
CDR3: CASSRYSTNYGYTF
DNA: TGTGCCAGCAGTCGGTACAGCACTAACTATGGCTACACCTTC

V: TRBV6-1
D: .
size: .
J: TRBJ1-2
CDR3: CASSEGGLENGYTF
DNA: TGTGCCAGCAGTGAAGGGGGGCTAGAAAATGGCTACACCTTC

V: TRBV7-8
D: .
size: .
J: TRBJ1-1
CDR3: CASRTDSDTEAFF
DNA: TGTGCCAGCAGAACGGACAGTGACACTGAAGCTTTCTTT

V: TRBV10-3
D: TRBD1
size: once
J: TRBJ1-2
CDR3: CAISESTGGGSYGYTF
DNA: TGTGCCATCAGTGAGTCGACAGGGGGAGGATCTTATGGCTACACCTTC

V: TRBV7-9
D: .
size: once
J: TRBJ2-7
CDR3: CASSLDYSYEQYF
DNA: TGTGCCAGCAGCTTAGACTACTCCTACGAGCAGTACTTC

V: TRBV3-1/TRBV3-2
D: .
size: .
J: TRBJ1-3
CDR3: CASSQTENTIYF
DNA: TGTGCCAGCAGCCAAACAGAAAACACCATATATTTT

V: TRBV4-1
D: TRBD2
size: .
J: TRBJ2-2
CDR3: CASSQGGGAWDTGELFF
DNA: TGCGCCAGCAGCCAGGGCGGGGGGGCCTGGGACACCGGGGAGCTGTTTTTT

V: TRBV15
D: .
size: .
J: TRBJ2-3
CDR3: CATISGQSTDTQYF
DNA: TGTGCCACCATCTCCGGACAGAGCACAGATACGCAGTATTTT

V: TRBV4-1
D: .
size: .
J: TRBJ1-5
CDR3: CASSQGELTTANQPQHF
DNA: TGCGCCAGCAGCCAAGGAGAGTTGACAACGGCTAATCAGCCCCAGCATTTT

V: TRBV12-3/TRBV12-4
D: .
size: .
J: TRBJ1-2
CDR3: CASKGINYGYTF
DNA: TGTGCCAGCAAGGGGATAAACTATGGCTACACCTTC

V: TRBV6-2/TRBV6-3
D: .
size: few
J: TRBJ1-5
CDR3: CASSSGARQPQHF
DNA: TGTGCCAGCAGTTCAGGGGCGCGTCAGCCCCAGCATTTT

V: TRBV9
D: .
size: .
J: TRBJ2-1
CDR3: CASSVGDVPPRGYYNEQFF
DNA: TGTGCCAGCAGCGTAGGGGACGTACCTCCCCGGGGGTACTACAATGAGCAGTTCTTC

V: TRBV6-2/TRBV6-3
D: TRBD1
size: .
J: TRBJ1-2
CDR3: CASGYWDRDYGYTF
DNA: TGTGCCAGCGGGTACTGGGACAGGGACTATGGCTACACCTTC

V: TRBV18
D: .
size: .
J: TRBJ1-2
CDR3: CASSQDEDYGYTF
DNA: TGTGCCAGCTCCCAAGATGAGGATTATGGCTACACCTTC

V: TRBV30
D: TRBD2
size: .
J: TRBJ2-5
CDR3: CACAAGGPETQYF
DNA: TGTGCCTGCGCGGCGGGGGGGCCAGAGACCCAGTACTTC

V: TRBV4-1
D: .
size: .
J: TRBJ1-6
CDR3: CASSTRTAPLSPLHF
DNA: TGCGCCAGCAGCACGCGGACAGCCCCGCTTTCACCCCTCCACTTT

V: TRBV6-1
D: .
size: .
J: TRBJ2-7
CDR3: CASSEAFRGTSYEQYF
DNA: TGTGCCAGCAGTGAAGCCTTTCGGGGGACCTCTTACGAGCAGTACTTC

V: TRBV6-5
D: TRBD1
size: .
J: TRBJ2-3
CDR3: CARTQGYTDTQYF
DNA: TGTGCCCGTACACAGGGGTACACAGATACGCAGTATTTT

V: TRBV4-2
D: TRBD2
size: .
J: TRBJ2-7
CDR3: CASSQDTSGGASSYEQYF
DNA: TGTGCCAGCAGCCAAGATACTAGCGGGGGGGCTAGCTCCTACGAGCAGTACTTC

V: TRBV12-3/TRBV12-4
D: .
size: .
J: TRBJ2-7
CDR3: CASTLTQTYEQCF
DNA: TGTGCCAGCACCCTTACACAAACCTACGAGCAGTGCTTC

V: TRBV7-2
D: .
size: .
J: TRBJ2-5
CDR3: CASSQRDSETQYF
DNA: TGTGCCAGCAGCCAAAGGGATTCCGAGACCCAGTACTTC

V: TRBV5-1
D: .
size: .
J: TRBJ2-7
CDR3: CASSLGGGEYEQYF
DNA: TGCGCCAGCAGCTTGGGCGGTGGGGAGTACGAGCAGTACTTC

V: TRBV10-1
D: .
size: once
J: TRBJ2-2
CDR3: CASSVRAAGELFF
DNA: TGCGCCAGCAGTGTACGGGCGGCCGGGGAGCTGTTTTTT

V: TRBV18
D: TRBD1
size: .
J: TRBJ2-7
CDR3: CASSPGTGAMSYEQYF
DNA: TGTGCCAGCTCACCCGGGACAGGGGCCATGTCCTACGAGCAGTACTTC